This T cell receptor (beta chain) is drawn from a study of shared clonotypes between healthy human individuals. At the level of the study: The study used three CD4 naive, three CD4 memory, two CD8 naive and one CD8 memory plate per donor.

CD45RO-negative cells were positively selected for CCR7, leaving out terminally differentiated effector memory CD45RA+ cells. None of the donors, who were healthy HIV-negative adults, had recently had acute infections or vaccinations. Caucasian adults living in Nashville, Tennessee, provided all samples. Some clones are missing from TCRdb's copy, which holds only in-frame ones; the method was immunoSEQ multiplex PCR. The sample contains some 1,900,000 clones, about 95% of which appear only once. The CDR3 sequence is 15 residues long. Germline values: CDR1 MNHEY, CDR2 SVGAGI. J lost 2 bases, V lost 7 bases, and 7 bases had no gene match.

The rearrangement links TRBV6-5 to TRBJ2-7; 11 bases align to TRBD1. Sequenced input: naive CD8+ T cells sorted from blood. This TCR was recovered from a man between 18 and 29 years old in good health. The DNA for the CDR3 is TGTGCCAGCAAAGATCCGGGACAGGGGGCCTACGAGCAGTACTTC. This encodes CASKDPGQGAYEQYF.